The clone carrying this TCR beta chain was observed at least ten times. Germline values: CDR1 SGHRS, CDR2 YFSETQ. With 0 bases removed from V and 0 bases from J, the gap between germline ends came to 9 bases. The CDR3 is 15 amino acids. The sample is drawn from a study of T-cell reconstitution after alpha-beta-depleted transplantation in children. A TCRbeta library incorporating unique molecular identifiers was prepared. TCRdb processed the PCR reads anew with MiXCR; each CDR3 protein has one entry. The table has about 92,000 distinct CDR3 sequences, 12% seen once. The receptor was isolated from a human donor who donated a stem cell graft to a child with inherited bone marrow failure. The genes are TRBV5-1 and TRBJ1-1; no clear D gene. This sample comprised PBMCs from the stem cell graft donor, obtained from the stem cell graft. In DNA form, the CDR3 reads TGCGCCAGCAGCTTGGCCGCGGGAATGAACACTGAAGCTTTCTTT. Translated, it gives CASSLAAGMNTEAFF.